This T cell receptor beta chain was documented in a study of T cells after yellow fever vaccination. Study-level information: Libraries from low-cell-number fractions were prepared with the SMART-Seq v4 Ultra Low Input RNA kit.

Looked up from germline, CDR1 is MNHEY and CDR2 is SVGAGI. The V end lost 0 bases, the J end lost 2 bases, and 9 bases lay between the germline ends. The CDR3 is 15 residues long. 5'RACE template switching generated TCR cDNA, adding a universal primer site and UMIs. TCRdb redid the calling of the 5' RACE reads with MiXCR, one entry per CDR3 protein. The sample holds about 240,000 distinct CDR3 sequences; about 3.7% are singletons and the top ten take around 20%. Regarding the study as a whole: A small share of clonotypes appeared in both CD4 and CD8 compartments.

The sample holds many counts of this clonotype. Its antigen remains unidentified. The chain links TRBV6-5 to TRBJ2-3; D remains unclear. The TCR was taken from a man aged 18 to 29 who received the YFV17D yellow fever vaccine. The sequencing here drew on PBMCs, taken 15 days after the yellow fever booster vaccination. CDR3 protein: CASSYSLSPTDTQYF. The CDR3 DNA sequence: TGTGCCAGCAGTTACTCCCTGTCACCCACAGATACGCAGTATTTT.